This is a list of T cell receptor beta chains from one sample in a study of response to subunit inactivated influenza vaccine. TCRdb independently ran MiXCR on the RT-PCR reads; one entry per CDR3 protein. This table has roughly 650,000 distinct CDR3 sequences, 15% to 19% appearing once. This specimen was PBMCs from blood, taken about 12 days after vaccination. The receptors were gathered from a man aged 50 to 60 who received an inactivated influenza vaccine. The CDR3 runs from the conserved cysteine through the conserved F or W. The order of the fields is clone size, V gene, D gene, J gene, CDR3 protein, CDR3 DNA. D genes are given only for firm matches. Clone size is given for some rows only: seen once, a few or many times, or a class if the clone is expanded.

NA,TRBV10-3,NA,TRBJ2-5,CAIRASSIWQETQYF,TGTGCCATCAGGGCTTCTAGTATTTGGCAAGAGACCCAGTACTTC
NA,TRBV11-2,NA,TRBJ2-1,CASSLTSGGASPEQFF,TGTGCCAGCAGCTTAACCTCGGGCGGGGCAAGCCCCGAGCAGTTCTTC
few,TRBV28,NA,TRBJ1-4,CASSPGTANNEKLFF,TGTGCCAGCAGCCCCGGGACGGCAAATAATGAAAAACTGTTTTTT
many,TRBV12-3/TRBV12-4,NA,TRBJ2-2,CASSRAGTGELFF,TGTGCCAGCAGTCGAGCGGGCACCGGGGAGCTGTTTTTT
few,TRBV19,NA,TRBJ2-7,CASSIHPSRGSYEQYF,TGTGCCAGTAGTATCCATCCCTCGAGGGGGTCCTACGAGCAGTACTTC
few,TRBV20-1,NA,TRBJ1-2,CSPQGGQNGYTF,TGCAGCCCACAGGGTGGGCAGAATGGCTACACCTTC
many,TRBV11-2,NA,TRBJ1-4,CASSFNTATNEKLFF,TGTGCCAGCAGCTTTAACACGGCAACTAATGAAAAACTGTTTTTT
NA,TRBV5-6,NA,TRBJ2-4,CASSLAAGIQYF,TGTGCCAGCAGCTTGGCCGCGGGCATTCAGTACTTC
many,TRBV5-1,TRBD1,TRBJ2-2,CASSSGTGVTGELFF,TGCGCCAGCAGCTCCGGGACAGGGGTTACCGGGGAGCTGTTTTTT
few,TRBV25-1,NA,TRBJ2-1,CASSEPGSNEQFF,TGTGCCAGCAGTGAGCCAGGGTCCAATGAGCAGTTCTTC
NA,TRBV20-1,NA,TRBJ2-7,CSARDLRKTTYEQYF,TGCAGTGCTAGAGATTTAAGGAAGACCACCTACGAGCAGTACTTC
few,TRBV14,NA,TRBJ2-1,CASSQGGNDVNNEQFF,TGTGCCAGCAGCCAAGGTGGGAACGACGTTAACAATGAGCAGTTCTTC
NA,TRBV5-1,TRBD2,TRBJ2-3,CASSPGTSGSSRDTQYF,TGCGCCAGCAGCCCCGGGACTAGCGGGAGTTCCAGGGATACGCAGTATTTT
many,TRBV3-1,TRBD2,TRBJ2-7,CASSQGGSSLYEQYF,TGTGCCAGCAGCCAAGGCGGGAGTAGTCTATACGAGCAGTACTTC
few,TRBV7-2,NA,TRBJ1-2,CASSYRDGAYGYTF,TGTGCCAGCAGCTACCGGGACGGGGCCTATGGCTACACCTTC
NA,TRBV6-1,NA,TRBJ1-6,CAGSRQRDSPLHF,TGTGCCGGCTCCCGACAGAGAGATTCACCCCTCCACTTT
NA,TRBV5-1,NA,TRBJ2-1,CASSLGSANEQFF,TGCGCCAGCAGCTTAGGGTCAGCCAATGAGCAGTTCTTC
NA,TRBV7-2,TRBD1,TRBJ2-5,CASSITGGRGETQYF,TGTGCCAGCAGCATAACAGGGGGCAGGGGAGAGACCCAGTACTTC
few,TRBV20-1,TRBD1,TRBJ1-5,CSARKPRDRNQPQHF,TGCAGTGCTAGAAAACCCAGGGACAGAAATCAGCCCCAGCATTTT
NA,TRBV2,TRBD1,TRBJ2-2,CASCYILPRPGQDTGELFF,TGTGCCAGCTGTTACATCCTTCCACGGCCCGGACAGGACACCGGGGAGCTGTTTTTT
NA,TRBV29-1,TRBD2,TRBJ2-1,CSSLGGGSSYNEQFF,TGCAGCTCCCTGGGGGGGGGTAGCTCCTACAATGAGCAGTTCTTC
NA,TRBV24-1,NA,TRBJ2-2,CATRDSQKNTGELFF,TGTGCCACCAGGGACAGCCAAAAGAACACCGGGGAGCTGTTTTTT
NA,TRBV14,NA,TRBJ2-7,CASSLWTGNGEQYF,TGTGCCAGCAGCCTATGGACTGGGAATGGCGAGCAGTACTTC
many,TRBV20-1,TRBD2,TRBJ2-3,CSASGAGGPGTQYF,TGCAGTGCTAGCGGAGCGGGGGGTCCGGGTACGCAGTATTTT
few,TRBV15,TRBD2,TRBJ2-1,CATSSPSGGGKGEQFF,TGTGCCACCAGCAGTCCTAGCGGGGGGGGGAAGGGTGAGCAGTTCTTC
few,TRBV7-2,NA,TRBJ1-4,CASSLGVRLFF,TGTGCCAGCAGCTTAGGAGTTAGACTGTTTTTT
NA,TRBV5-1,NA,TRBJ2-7,CASSYLQGEDEQYF,TGCGCCAGCAGTTATTTACAGGGAGAAGACGAGCAGTACTTC
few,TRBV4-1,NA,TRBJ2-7,CASSQVPGTNFYEQYF,TGCGCCAGCAGCCAAGTCCCGGGAACGAATTTTTACGAGCAGTACTTC
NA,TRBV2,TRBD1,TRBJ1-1,CASSDGTGTTEAFF,TGTGCCAGCAGTGATGGGACAGGGACAACTGAAGCTTTCTTT
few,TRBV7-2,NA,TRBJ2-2,CASSFLWPSEDTGELFF,TGTGCCAGCAGCTTCCTTTGGCCTAGCGAGGACACCGGGGAGCTGTTTTTT
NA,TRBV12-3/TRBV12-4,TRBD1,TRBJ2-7,CASSLQGGSHEQYF,TGTGCCAGCAGTTTACAAGGGGGCTCCCACGAGCAGTACTTC
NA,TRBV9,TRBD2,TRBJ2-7,CASSLNGLAGAEQYF,TGTGCCAGCAGCTTGAACGGACTAGCGGGTGCCGAGCAGTACTTC